The 26 T cell receptor beta chains in this list originate from one sample, sequenced in a study of blood T cell repertoires in COVID-19. TCRdb's table, derived via immunoSEQ multiplex PCR, lists solely in-frame clones and lacks some. This sample has roughly 160,000 clones; 85% to 90% occur once, and the top ten carry 9% to 12%. The sample was peripheral blood. Source of these receptors: a woman in her 70s with COVID-19, enrolled during active disease.

The V and J genes are TRBV28 and TRBJ1-2, with TRBD1 as a possible D gene (5 bases). V gave up 11 bases and J gave up 2 bases, with 12 bases separating them. CDR1 is MDHEN and CDR2 is SYDVKM in the germline V gene. The CDR3 loop spans 12 amino acids. CDR3 residues: CAHGGGNYGYTF. The CDR3, as DNA: TGTGCCCATGGGGGGGGGAACTATGGCTACACCTTC.

The V gene is TRBV9, the J gene TRBJ2-3; D perhaps matches TRBD2 (5 bases). The CDR3 spans 12 residues. Trimming took 3 bases from V and 7 from J, leaving 9 bases between them. The germline V gene encodes CDR1 SGDLS and CDR2 YYNGEE. CDR3 sequence: CASSGDGNTQYF. The DNA of the CDR3 is TGTGCCAGCAGCGGCGACGGGAATACGCAGTATTTT.

This clone was seen only a few times. The gene calls are TRBV5-1 and TRBJ1-3; D ambiguous. The CDR3 is 17 amino acids. Germline V gene lookup returns CDR1 SGHRS and CDR2 YFSETQ. V lost 4 bases and J 0 bases, leaving 17 bases between the germline ends. The CDR3 loop is CASSPSVGLSSGNTIYF. In DNA form, the CDR3 reads TGCGCCAGCAGCCCCTCGGTCGGGTTGAGCTCTGGAAACACCATATATTTT.

The chain combines TRBV2 with TRBJ1-1; D uncertain. V lost 8 bases, J lost 11 bases, and 18 bases lay in between. The CDR3 consists of 12 residues. Germline V gives CDR1 SNHLY, CDR2 FYNNEI. The CDR3 bases are TGTGCCAGCGGCCCCGAAGTACCGGGGGCTTTCTTT. It is translated as CASGPEVPGAFF. The variable domain in full, with the rest retrieved from reference TRBV2 and TRBJ1-1, is EPEVTQTPSHQVTQMGQEVILRCVPISNHLYFYWYRQILGQKVEFLVSFYNNEISEKSEIFDDQFSVERPDGSNFTLKIRSTKLEDSAMYFCASGPEVPGAFFGQGTRLTVV.

This clone was recorded only once. The rearrangement links TRBV7-6 to TRBJ2-1; weak D call: TRBD1 (7 bases). Trimming pared 5 bases from V and 0 bases from J, leaving 14 bases between. This CDR3 comprises 16 residues. Germline assignment: CDR1 SGHVS and CDR2 FNYEAQ. As DNA, the CDR3 is TGTGCCAGCAGCGTCCAGGGGGGCAGCTCCTACAATGAGCAGTTCTTC. This translates into CASSVQGGSSYNEQFF.

CDR3 region: CASSDRGGQPQHF. In nucleotides, the CDR3 is TGTGCCAGCAGCGACAGGGGAGGTCAGCCCCAGCATTTT. This rearrangement joins TRBV7-2 to TRBJ1-5, with 8 positions matching TRBD1. The CDR3 is 13 residues long. V lost 5 bases, J lost 6 bases, and 3 bases stayed unmatched. CDR1 and CDR2 (germline): SGHTA, FQGNSA.

This clone was observed once. The chain has TRBV2 and TRBJ2-1; TRBD1 agrees at 9 bases. This CDR3 spans 12 amino acids. Germline CDR1 is SNHLY and CDR2 is FYNNEI. J was trimmed by 7 bases and V by 6 bases; bases with no gene match: 1. CDR3 loop: CASRDRGNEQFF. As DNA, the CDR3 is TGTGCCAGCAGGGACAGGGGTAATGAGCAGTTCTTC.

The CDR3 sequence is CASSVGPGGAPDTQYF. CDR3 nucleotide sequence: TGTGCCAGCAGCGTAGGGCCGGGGGGGGCCCCAGATACGCAGTATTTT. This chain connects TRBV9 to TRBJ2-3, with 8 bases that match TRBD2. In germline, CDR1 is SGDLS, CDR2 YYNGEE. The CDR3 has 16 residues. V was pared by 0 bases and J by 4 bases, with 7 bases of the junction left unmatched.

The chain carries TRBV6-2 or TRBV6-3 and TRBJ1-4; D possibly corresponds to TRBD1 (5 bases). The CDR3 is 16 amino acids. Germline assignment: CDR1 MNHEY and CDR2 SVGEGT. V was pared by 0 bases and J by 5 bases, with 13 bases between. CDR3 amino acids: CASSYSQEQRNEKLFF. The DNA of the CDR3 is TGTGCCAGCAGTTACTCACAGGAACAAAGGAATGAAAAACTGTTTTTT.

The chain is built from TRBV24-1 and TRBJ2-1; 10 positions agree with TRBD2. V lost 3 bases and J lost 9; bases outside the gene matches: 10. This CDR3 comprises 16 residues. CDR1 KGHDR and CDR2 SFDVKD come from the germline V gene. CDR3 sequence: CATSDPTSGVWSEQFF. The CDR3, as DNA: TGTGCCACCAGTGATCCTACTAGCGGGGTATGGAGTGAGCAGTTCTTC.

The genes are TRBV6-5 and TRBJ2-7, with TRBD2 as a possible D gene (5 bases). V was trimmed by 6 bases and J by 6 bases, leaving 12 bases between them. The CDR3 loop spans 12 amino acids. Germline values: CDR1 MNHEY, CDR2 SVGAGI. DNA for the CDR3: TGTGCCAGCAGGGCTTTTGGAGGCGAGCAGTACTTC. Translating it yields CASRAFGGEQYF.

J is TRBJ2-1 and V is TRBV6-4; D gene ambiguous. The CDR3 is 14 residues long. V dropped 3 bases and J dropped 5 bases, with 11 bases sitting between them. The germline CDR1 and CDR2 sequences are MRHNA and SNTAGT. In nucleotides, the CDR3 is TGTGCCAGCAGTGAAGGATACAGACACAATGAGCAGTTCTTC. This translates into CASSEGYRHNEQFF.

CDR3 sequence (DNA): TGTGCCAGTAGTGCTGCGGGACAGGGGGACTGGTGGGATTCACCCCTCCACTTT. Translated, it gives CASSAAGQGDWWDSPLHF. V is TRBV19 and J is TRBJ1-6; TRBD1 aligns across 11 bases. This CDR3 has 18 amino acids. The germline CDR1 and CDR2 sequences are LNHDA and SQIVND (reference sequence). V was clipped by 5 bases and J by 8 bases; unmatched bases: 14.

The chain employs TRBV25-1 and TRBJ1-6; tentatively, D is TRBD1 (6 bases). Germline-derived CDR1 and CDR2 are MGHDK and SYGVNS. Trimming stripped 8 bases from V and 4 bases from J, with 12 bases between. The CDR3 totals 14 residues. CDR3 sequence (DNA): TGTGCCAGCTCCGGACAGATTTATAATTCACCCCTCCACTTT. Translating gives CASSGQIYNSPLHF.

This clone was counted once. This sequence joins TRBV5-1 and TRBJ1-1, with 9 bases matching TRBD1. The germline V gene encodes CDR1 SGHRS and CDR2 YFSETQ. Trimming cost V 6 bases and J 10 bases; bases outside gene matches: 13. The CDR3 extends over 14 amino acids. The CDR3 loop reads CASNPSGQGGGAFF. CDR3 coding DNA: TGCGCCAGCAACCCCTCGGGACAGGGCGGGGGAGCTTTCTTT.

This clone was counted only a few times. The chain uses TRBV10-3 and TRBJ1-5; TRBD1 might be the D (5 bases). The V end was cut by 3 bases, the J end by 3 bases, with 9 bases between. The CDR3 is made up of 14 amino acids. Germline CDR1 reads ENHRY; CDR2 reads SYGVKD. The CDR3, as DNA: TGTGCCATCAGTGAAGCAGGGAACAATCAGCCCCAGCATTTT. It specifies CAISEAGNNQPQHF.

Worth noting for this clone: This could be a read error, since a much larger clone is one nucleotide away. V usage is TRBV6-1 and J usage is TRBJ2-3, with 11 bases lining up with TRBD2. With V trimmed by 3 bases and J by 2 bases, 1 base remained unmatched. The germline gives CDR1 MNHNS, CDR2 SASEGT. This CDR3 spans 15 amino acids. The chain's CDR3 is CASSETSGATDTQYF. The DNA for the CDR3 is TGTGCCAGCAGTGAGACTAGCGGGGCCACAGATACGCAGTATTTT.

The chain joins TRBV7-9 to TRBJ2-2; possibly TRBD2 for D (6 bases). In germline, CDR1 is SEHNR, CDR2 FQNEAQ (reference sequence). V was shortened by 5 bases and J by 9 bases, with 19 bases between the two germline ends. The CDR3 has 15 residues. The CDR3 protein is CASSPQVEGTRELFF. The CDR3 region has the DNA TGTGCCAGCAGCCCTCAAGTGGAGGGGACGAGGGAGCTGTTTTTT.

The rearrangement uses TRBV2 and TRBJ1-4; 9 nucleotides line up with TRBD1. CDR3 length: 15 amino acids. Germline V gene data show CDR1 as SNHLY and CDR2 as FYNNEI. V lost 5 bases, J lost 7 bases, and 8 bases stayed unmatched. DNA of the CDR3: TGTGCCAGCAGTCGACAGGGGGAAACCAGTGAAAAACTGTTTTTT. Protein: CASSRQGETSEKLFF.

This chain links TRBV2 with TRBJ2-3, with 7 bases fitting TRBD1. V was clipped by 6 bases and J by 0 bases; unmatched bases: 9. Germline CDR1 reads SNHLY; CDR2 reads FYNNEI. CDR3 length equals 16 residues. CDR3 bases: TGTGCCAGCAGAGCAACCGGGACAGTTAGCACAGATACGCAGTATTTT. Translated, it gives CASRATGTVSTDTQYF.

This clone was seen only once. The V gene is TRBV6-6, the J gene TRBJ1-5, with D perhaps matching TRBD1 (6 bases). The germline CDR1 and CDR2 sequences are MNHNY and SVGAGI (reference sequence). CDR3 size: 13 residues. V gave up 5 bases and J gave up 7 bases, with 12 bases separating them. The CDR3 DNA sequence: TGTGCCAGCAGTCTACAGGGTCTCCAGCCCCAGCATTTT. It codes for CASSLQGLQPQHF.

V and J are TRBV18 and TRBJ2-3, with 10 bases fitting TRBD2. The CDR3 runs to 14 residues. The trim removed 5 bases at V and 1 base at J, leaving 0 bases unmatched. Germline CDR1 is KGHSH and CDR2 is LQKENI. The CDR3 nucleotides are TGTGCCAGCTCAGGGACTAGCGGCACAGATACGCAGTATTTT. Translating gives CASSGTSGTDTQYF.

This chain links TRBV4-2 with TRBJ2-2; 7 bases match TRBD1. V shed 1 base and J 5 bases; nucleotides not matched to a gene: 4. CDR3 length equals 15 residues. Per germline, CDR1 LGHNA and CDR2 YNFKEQ. CDR3 amino acids: CASSQARQGTGELFF. In DNA form, the CDR3 reads TGTGCCAGCAGCCAAGCGAGACAGGGTACCGGGGAGCTGTTTTTT.

CDR3 in amino acids: CASMRGEKLFF. The CDR3 nucleotides read TGTGCCAGTATGCGAGGTGAAAAACTGTTTTTT. This rearrangement joins TRBV19 to TRBJ1-4, with no clear D. The CDR3 sequence is 11 residues long. Trimming removed 7 bases at V and 7 bases at J, with 7 bases between. Looked up from germline, CDR1 is LNHDA and CDR2 is SQIVND (reference sequence). The full variable domain, its missing parts supplied by reference TRBV19 and TRBJ1-4, is DGGITQSPKYLFRKEGQNVTLSCEQNLNHDAMYWYRQDPGQGLRLIYYSQIVNDFQKGDIAEGYSVSREKKESFPLTVTSAQKNPTAFYLCASMRGEKLFFGSGTQLSVL.

The rearrangement uses TRBV7-9 and TRBJ2-1; possibly TRBD2 for D (6 bases). Germline V gene lookup returns CDR1 SEHNR and CDR2 FQNEAQ (reference sequence). CDR3 length equals 16 residues. Trimming removed 1 base at V and 8 bases at J, with 18 bases between. CDR3 region: CASSLGRADYDDEQFF. The CDR3 coding sequence is TGTGCCAGCAGCTTAGGTCGAGCGGACTATGACGATGAGCAGTTCTTC.

This clone was detected only a few times. The gene calls are TRBV5-6 and TRBJ1-5, with no clear D. V was trimmed by 0 bases and J by 6 bases, leaving 16 bases between them. Germline loops: CDR1 SGHDT, CDR2 YYEEEE. CDR3 size: 16 residues. The CDR3 DNA reads as TGTGCCAGCAGCTTGGCACGTGCCCCTGAGGGTCAGCCCCAGCATTTT. Amino acid sequence: CASSLARAPEGQPQHF.